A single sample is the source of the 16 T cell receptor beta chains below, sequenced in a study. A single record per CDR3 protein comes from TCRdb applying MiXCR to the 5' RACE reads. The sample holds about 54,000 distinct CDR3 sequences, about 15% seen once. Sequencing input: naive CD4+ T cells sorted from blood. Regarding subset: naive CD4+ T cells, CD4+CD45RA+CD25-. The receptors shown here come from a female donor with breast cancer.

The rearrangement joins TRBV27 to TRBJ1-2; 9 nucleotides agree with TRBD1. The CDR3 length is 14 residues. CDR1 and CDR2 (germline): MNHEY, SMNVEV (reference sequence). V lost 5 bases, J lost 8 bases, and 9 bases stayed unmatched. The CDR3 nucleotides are TGTGCCAGCAGTCGGACAGGGGAGGAACGGGGCTACACCTTC. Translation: CASSRTGEERGYTF.

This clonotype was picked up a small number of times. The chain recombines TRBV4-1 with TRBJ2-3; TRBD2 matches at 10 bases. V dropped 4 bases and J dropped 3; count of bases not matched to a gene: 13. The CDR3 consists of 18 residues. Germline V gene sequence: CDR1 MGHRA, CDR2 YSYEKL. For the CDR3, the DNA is TGCGCCAGCAGCCGATATTTCCTAGCGGGAGTCAGTACAGATACGCAGTATTTT. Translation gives CASSRYFLAGVSTDTQYF.

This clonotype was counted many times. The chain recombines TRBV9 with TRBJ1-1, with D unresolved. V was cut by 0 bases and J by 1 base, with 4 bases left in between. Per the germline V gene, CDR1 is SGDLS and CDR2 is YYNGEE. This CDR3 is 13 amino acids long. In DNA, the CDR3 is TGTGCCAGCAGCGTAGAGGAGAACACTGAAGCTTTCTTT. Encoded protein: CASSVEENTEAFF. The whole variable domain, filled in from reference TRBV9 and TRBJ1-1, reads DSGVTQTPKHLITATGQRVTLRCSPRSGDLSVYWYQQSLDQGLQFLIQYYNGEERAKGNILERFSAQQFPDLHSELNLSSLELGDSALYFCASSVEENTEAFFGQGTRLTVV.

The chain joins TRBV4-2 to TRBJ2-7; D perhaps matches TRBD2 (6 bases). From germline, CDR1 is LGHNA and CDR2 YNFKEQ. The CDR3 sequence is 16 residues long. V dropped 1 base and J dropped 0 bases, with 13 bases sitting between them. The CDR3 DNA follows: TGTGCCAGCAGCCAAGCCGGGACTCCGAGCTCCTACGAGCAGTACTTC. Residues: CASSQAGTPSSYEQYF.

CDR3 in DNA: TGTGCCAGCTCACCCAGGCAAGCGGGAGCTAATGAGCAGTTCTTC. This sequence encodes CASSPRQAGANEQFF. The chain is built from TRBV18 and TRBJ2-1; 8 bases are a match to TRBD2. The CDR3 covers 15 residues. Germline V lookup: CDR1 KGHSH, CDR2 LQKENI. Trimming removed 3 bases from V and 7 bases from J; junction bases left unmatched: 8.

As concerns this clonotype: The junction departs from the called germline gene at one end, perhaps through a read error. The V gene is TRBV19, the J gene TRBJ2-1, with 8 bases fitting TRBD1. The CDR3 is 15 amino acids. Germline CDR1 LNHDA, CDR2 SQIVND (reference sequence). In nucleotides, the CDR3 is TGTGCCAGTAGTATGGGACAGGTGCCCTACAAGGAGCAGTTCTTC. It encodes CASSMGQVPYKEQFF. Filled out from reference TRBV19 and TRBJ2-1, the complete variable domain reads DGGITQSPKYLFRKEGQNVTLSCEQNLNHDAMYWYRQDPGQGLRLIYYSQIVNDFQKGDIAEGYSVSREKKESFPLTVTSAQKNPTAFYLCASSMGQVPYKEQFFGPGTRLTVL.

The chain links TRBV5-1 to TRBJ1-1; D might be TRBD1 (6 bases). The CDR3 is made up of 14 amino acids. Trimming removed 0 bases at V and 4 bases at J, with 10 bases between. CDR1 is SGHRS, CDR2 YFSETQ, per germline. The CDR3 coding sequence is TGCGCCAGCAGCTTGGGCAGGGGAGGCACTGAAGCTTTCTTT. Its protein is CASSLGRGGTEAFF.

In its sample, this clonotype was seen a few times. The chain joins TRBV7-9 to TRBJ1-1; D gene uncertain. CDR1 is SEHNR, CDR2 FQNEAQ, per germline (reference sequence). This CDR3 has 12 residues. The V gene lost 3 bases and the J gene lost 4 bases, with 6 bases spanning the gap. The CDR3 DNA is TGTGCCAGCAGCTTTTCCTCCACTGAAGCTTTCTTT. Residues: CASSFSSTEAFF.

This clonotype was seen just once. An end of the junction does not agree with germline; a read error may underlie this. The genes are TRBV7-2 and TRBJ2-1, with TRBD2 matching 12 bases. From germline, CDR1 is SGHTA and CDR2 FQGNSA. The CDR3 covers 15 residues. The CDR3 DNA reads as TGTGCCAGCAGCCCTAGCGGGAGGGCCTACAATGGGCAGTTCTTC. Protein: CASSPSGRAYNGQFF.

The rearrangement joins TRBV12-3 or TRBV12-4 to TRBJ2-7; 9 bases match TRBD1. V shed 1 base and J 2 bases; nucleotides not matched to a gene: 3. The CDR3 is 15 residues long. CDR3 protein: CASSLEGTGPYEQYF. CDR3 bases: TGTGCCAGCAGTTTAGAAGGGACAGGGCCCTACGAGCAGTACTTC.

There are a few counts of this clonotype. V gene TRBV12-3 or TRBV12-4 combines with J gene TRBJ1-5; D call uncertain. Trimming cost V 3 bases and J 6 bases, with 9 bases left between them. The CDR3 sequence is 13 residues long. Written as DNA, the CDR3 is TGTGCCAGCAGTTTGCCCGCACCTCAGCCCCAGCATTTT. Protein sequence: CASSLPAPQPQHF.

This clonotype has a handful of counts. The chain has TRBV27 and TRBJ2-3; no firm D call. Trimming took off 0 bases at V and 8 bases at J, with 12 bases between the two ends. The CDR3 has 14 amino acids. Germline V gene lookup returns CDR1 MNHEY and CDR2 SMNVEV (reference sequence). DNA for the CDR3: TGTGCCAGCAGTTTATCGAGTACCCCCGGTACGCAGTATTTT. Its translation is CASSLSSTPGTQYF.

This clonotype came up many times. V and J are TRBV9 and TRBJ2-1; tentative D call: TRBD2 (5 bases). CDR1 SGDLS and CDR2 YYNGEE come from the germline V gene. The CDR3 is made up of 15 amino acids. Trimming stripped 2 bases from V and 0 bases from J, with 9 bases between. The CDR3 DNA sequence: TGTGCCAGCAGCGTCAGAGGGAGCTCCTACAATGAGCAGTTCTTC. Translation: CASSVRGSSYNEQFF.

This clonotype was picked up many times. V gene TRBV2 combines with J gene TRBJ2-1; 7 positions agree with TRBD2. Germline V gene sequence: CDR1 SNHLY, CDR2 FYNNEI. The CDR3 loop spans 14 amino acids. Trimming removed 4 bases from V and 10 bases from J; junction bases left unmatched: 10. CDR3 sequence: CASSGGLGRGEQFF. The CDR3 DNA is TGTGCCAGCAGTGGAGGACTAGGACGAGGGGAGCAGTTCTTC.

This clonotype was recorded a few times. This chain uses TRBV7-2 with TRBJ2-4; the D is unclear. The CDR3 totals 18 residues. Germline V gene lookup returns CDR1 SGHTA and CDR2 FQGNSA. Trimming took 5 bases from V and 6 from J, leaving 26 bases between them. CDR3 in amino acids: CASSRQMSPVSPGNIQYF. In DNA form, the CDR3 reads TGTGCCAGCAGCCGACAAATGTCCCCGGTGTCACCGGGAAACATTCAGTACTTC.

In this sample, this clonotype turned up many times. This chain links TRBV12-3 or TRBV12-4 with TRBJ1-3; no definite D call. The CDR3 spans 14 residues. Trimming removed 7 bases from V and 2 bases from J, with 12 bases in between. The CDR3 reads CASTGRATGNTIYF. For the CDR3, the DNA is TGTGCCAGCACCGGACGGGCGACTGGAAACACCATATATTTT.